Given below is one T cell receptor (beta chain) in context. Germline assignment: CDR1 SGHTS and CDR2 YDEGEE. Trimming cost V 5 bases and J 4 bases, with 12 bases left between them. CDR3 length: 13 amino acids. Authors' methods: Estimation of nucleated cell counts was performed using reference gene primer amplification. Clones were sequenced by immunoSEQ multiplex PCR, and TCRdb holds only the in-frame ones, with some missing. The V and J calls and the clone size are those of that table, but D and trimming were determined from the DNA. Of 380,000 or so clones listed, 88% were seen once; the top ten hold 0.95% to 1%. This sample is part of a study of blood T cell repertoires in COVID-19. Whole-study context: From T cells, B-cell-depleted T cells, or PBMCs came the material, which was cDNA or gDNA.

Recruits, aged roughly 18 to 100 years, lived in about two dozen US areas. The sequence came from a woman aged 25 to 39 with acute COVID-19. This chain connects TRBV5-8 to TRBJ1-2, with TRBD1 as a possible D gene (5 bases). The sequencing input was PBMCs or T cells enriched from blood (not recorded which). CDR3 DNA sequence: TGTGCCAGCAGATTGACGACAGTCTATGGCTACACCTTC. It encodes CASRLTTVYGYTF.